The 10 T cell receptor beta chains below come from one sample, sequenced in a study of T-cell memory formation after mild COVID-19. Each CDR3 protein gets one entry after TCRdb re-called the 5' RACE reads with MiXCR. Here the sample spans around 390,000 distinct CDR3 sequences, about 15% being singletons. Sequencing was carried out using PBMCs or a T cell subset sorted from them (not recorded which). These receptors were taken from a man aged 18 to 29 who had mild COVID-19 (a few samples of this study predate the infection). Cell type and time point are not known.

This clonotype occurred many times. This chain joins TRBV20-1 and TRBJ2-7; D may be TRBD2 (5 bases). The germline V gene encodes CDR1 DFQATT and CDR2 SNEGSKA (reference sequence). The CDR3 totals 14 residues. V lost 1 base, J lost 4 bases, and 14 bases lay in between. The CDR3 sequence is CSARATSKKYEQYF. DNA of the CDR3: TGCAGTGCTAGAGCCACTAGTAAGAAATACGAGCAGTACTTC.

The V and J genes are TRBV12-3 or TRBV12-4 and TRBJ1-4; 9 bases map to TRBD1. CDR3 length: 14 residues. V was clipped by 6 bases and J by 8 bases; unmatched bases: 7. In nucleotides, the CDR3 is TGTGCCAGCAGCCGGGACAGGGCTGGGGAAAAACTGTTTTTT. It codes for CASSRDRAGEKLFF.

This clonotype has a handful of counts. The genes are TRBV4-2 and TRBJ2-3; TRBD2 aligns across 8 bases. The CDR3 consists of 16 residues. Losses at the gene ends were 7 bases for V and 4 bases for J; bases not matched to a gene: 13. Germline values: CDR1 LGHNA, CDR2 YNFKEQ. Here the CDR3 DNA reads TGTGCCAGCACCCCAGCCCCGACTAGCGTGGCAGATACGCAGTATTTT. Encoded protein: CASTPAPTSVADTQYF.

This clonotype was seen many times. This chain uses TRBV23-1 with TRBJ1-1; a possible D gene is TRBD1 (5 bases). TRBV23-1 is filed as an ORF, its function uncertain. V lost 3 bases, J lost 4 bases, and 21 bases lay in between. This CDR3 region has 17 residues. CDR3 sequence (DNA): TGCGCCAGCAGTCAGCGAGGGGCGGGCGCTCCACTCACTGAAGCTTTCTTT. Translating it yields CASSQRGAGAPLTEAFF.

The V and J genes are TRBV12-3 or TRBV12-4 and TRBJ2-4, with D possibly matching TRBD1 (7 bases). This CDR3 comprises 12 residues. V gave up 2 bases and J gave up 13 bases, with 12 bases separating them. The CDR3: CASSLWGDRQYF. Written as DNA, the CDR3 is TGTGCCAGCAGTTTATGGGGGGACAGACAGTACTTC.

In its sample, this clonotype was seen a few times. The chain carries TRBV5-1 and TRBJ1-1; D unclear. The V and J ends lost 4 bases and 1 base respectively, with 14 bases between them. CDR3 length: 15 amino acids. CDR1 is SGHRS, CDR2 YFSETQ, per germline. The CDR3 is CASSLQSPPNTEAFF. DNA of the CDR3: TGCGCCAGCAGCCTACAAAGTCCTCCGAACACTGAAGCTTTCTTT.

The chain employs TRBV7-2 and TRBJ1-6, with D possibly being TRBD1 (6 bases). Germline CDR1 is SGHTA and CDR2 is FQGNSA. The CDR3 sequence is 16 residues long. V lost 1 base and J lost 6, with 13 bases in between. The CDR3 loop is CASSLVAGVRNSPLHF. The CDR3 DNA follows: TGTGCCAGCAGCTTAGTAGCAGGGGTGCGTAATTCACCCCTCCACTTT.

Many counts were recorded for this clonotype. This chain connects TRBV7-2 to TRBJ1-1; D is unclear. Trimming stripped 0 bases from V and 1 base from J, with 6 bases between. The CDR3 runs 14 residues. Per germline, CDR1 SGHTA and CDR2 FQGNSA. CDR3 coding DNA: TGTGCCAGCAGCTTAGCGCGGGGGAACACTGAAGCTTTCTTT. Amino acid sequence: CASSLARGNTEAFF. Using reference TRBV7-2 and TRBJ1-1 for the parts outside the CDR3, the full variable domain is GAGVSQSPSNKVTEKGKDVELRCDPISGHTALYWYRQSLGQGLEFLIYFQGNSAPDKSGLPSDRFSAERTGGSVSTLTIQRTQQEDSAVYLCASSLARGNTEAFFGQGTRLTVV.

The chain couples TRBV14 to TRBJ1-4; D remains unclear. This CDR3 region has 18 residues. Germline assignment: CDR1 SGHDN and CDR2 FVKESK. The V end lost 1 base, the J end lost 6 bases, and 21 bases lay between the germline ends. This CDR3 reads CASSQGVRLLGTYEKLFF. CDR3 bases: TGTGCCAGCAGCCAAGGCGTCCGGTTGCTTGGCACTTATGAAAAACTGTTTTTT.

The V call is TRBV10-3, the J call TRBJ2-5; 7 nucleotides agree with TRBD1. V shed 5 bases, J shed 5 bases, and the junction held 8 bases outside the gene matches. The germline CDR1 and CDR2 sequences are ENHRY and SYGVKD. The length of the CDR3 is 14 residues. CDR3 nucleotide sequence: TGTGCCATCAGTTCTCGAGGGGGCCGGGAGACCCAGTACTTC. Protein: CAISSRGGRETQYF.